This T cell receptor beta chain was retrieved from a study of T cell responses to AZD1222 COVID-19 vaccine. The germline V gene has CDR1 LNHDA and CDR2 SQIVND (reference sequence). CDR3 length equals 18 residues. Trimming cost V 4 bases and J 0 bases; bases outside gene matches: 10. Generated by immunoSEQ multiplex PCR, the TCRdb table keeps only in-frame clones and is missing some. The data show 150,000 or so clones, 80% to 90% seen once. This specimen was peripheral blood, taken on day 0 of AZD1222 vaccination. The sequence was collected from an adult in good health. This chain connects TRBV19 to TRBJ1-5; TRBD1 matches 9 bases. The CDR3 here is CASSNTGGTPLSNQPQHF. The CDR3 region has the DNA TGTGCCAGTAGTAATACAGGGGGCACCCCGCTTAGCAATCAGCCCCAGCATTTT.